Below, 24 T cell receptor beta chains from the same sample are listed, as sequenced in a study of STAT5B mutations in CD4+ large granular lymphocyte leukemia. Using immunoSEQ multiplex PCR, the repertoire was profiled, and TCRdb retains in-frame clones only, with some absent. The table has tens of thousands of clones, roughly 79% seen once. Sequences were obtained from CD4+ T cells from blood buffy coats. The receptors originated from a human donor in good health.

CDR3 in DNA: TGTGCCAGCAGGGGTAGCCTCCCCTCACCCCTCCACTTT. As protein: CASRGSLPSPLHF. The genes are TRBV28 and TRBJ1-6; D is unclear. Germline V gene lookup returns CDR1 MDHEN and CDR2 SYDVKM. The V end lost 6 bases, the J end lost 10 bases, and 13 bases lay between the germline ends. The CDR3 length is 13 residues.

The chain is built from TRBV28 and TRBJ1-5; no reliable D call. V dropped 6 bases and J dropped 0 bases, with 6 bases sitting between them. CDR3 length equals 13 residues. CDR1 is MDHEN, CDR2 SYDVKM, per germline. The CDR3 is CASRPVSNQPQHF. CDR3 nucleotides: TGTGCCAGCAGACCGGTTAGCAATCAGCCCCAGCATTTT.

The chain joins TRBV27 to TRBJ2-3, with a possible D match to TRBD2 (5 bases). Trimming stripped 4 bases from V and 1 base from J, with 15 bases between. The CDR3 spans 16 residues. Germline V gene sequence: CDR1 MNHEY, CDR2 SMNVEV (reference sequence). The DNA for the CDR3 is TGTGCCAGCAGTTCCGGGGAAAATTGGGGCACAGATACGCAGTATTTT. Translated: CASSSGENWGTDTQYF.

This chain uses TRBV5-1 with TRBJ1-3; D may be TRBD1 (5 bases). V gave up 0 bases and J gave up 1 base, with 11 bases separating them. CDR1 SGHRS and CDR2 YFSETQ come from the germline V gene. The CDR3 contains 16 residues. The CDR3 reads CASSLAGAGSGNTIYF. CDR3 coding DNA: TGCGCCAGCAGCTTGGCCGGGGCAGGTTCTGGAAACACCATATATTTT.

This rearrangement joins TRBV2 to TRBJ2-7; D remains unclear. Germline V CDR1 and CDR2: SNHLY, FYNNEI. V was shortened by 2 bases and J by 5 bases, with 10 bases between the two germline ends. The CDR3 extends over 13 amino acids. This chain's CDR3 is CASSELRADEQYV. The CDR3 nucleotides are TGTGCCAGCAGTGAATTAAGGGCCGACGAGCAGTACGTC.

The chain combines TRBV5-1 with TRBJ2-3; maybe TRBD1 (5 bases). The length of the CDR3 is 16 residues. Trimming shortened V by 0 bases and J by 5 bases, and 16 bases separated the two germline ends. Germline V CDR1 and CDR2: SGHRS, YFSETQ. The DNA of the CDR3 is TGCGCCAGCAGCTTGGTGGGGTCCGACAGAGGAGATACGCAGTATTTT. It is translated as CASSLVGSDRGDTQYF.

The CDR3 bases are TGTGCCAGCAGTCTTGAGGGGCTAGCATTCGATACGCAGTATTTT. It codes for CASSLEGLAFDTQYF. This rearrangement joins TRBV9 to TRBJ2-3, with D possibly called TRBD1 or TRBD2 (5 bases each). Trimming pared 5 bases from V and 6 bases from J, leaving 19 bases between. The CDR3 extends over 15 amino acids. Germline values: CDR1 SGDLS, CDR2 YYNGEE.

The V call is TRBV5-1, the J call TRBJ2-3; 9 positions agree with TRBD2. The CDR3 has 14 amino acids. The junction had 6 bases not matched to a gene; V was cut back by 1 base and J by 9 bases. Germline V gene data show CDR1 as SGHRS and CDR2 as YFSETQ. The CDR3 here is CASSLPSGEDTQYF. CDR3 coding DNA: TGCGCCAGCAGCTTGCCTAGCGGGGAAGACACGCAGTATTTT.

This chain uses TRBV7-8 with TRBJ2-1; perhaps D is TRBD1 or TRBD2 (5 bases each). The length of the CDR3 is 15 residues. Trimming took off 4 bases at V and 6 bases at J, with 16 bases between the two ends. Germline lookup yields CDR1 SGHVS and CDR2 FQNEAQ. DNA for the CDR3: TGTGCCAGCAGCTCTAGGGACCCGACCTGCAATGAGCAGTTCTTC. Residues: CASSSRDPTCNEQFF.

The chain is built from TRBV10-3 and TRBJ2-5; 7 positions match TRBD1. Germline V gene sequence: CDR1 ENHRY, CDR2 SYGVKD. The CDR3 length is 14 residues. With 5 bases clipped from V and 2 bases from J, the junction kept 5 bases outside the gene matches. CDR3 nucleotide sequence: TGTGCCATCAGTAAGGGACAGTCACAAGAGACCCAGTACTTC. It specifies CAISKGQSQETQYF.

This chain uses TRBV7-8 with TRBJ1-2, with D possibly being TRBD1 (5 bases). This CDR3 contains 13 residues. V was clipped by 1 base and J by 4 bases, with 7 bases between them. Per germline, CDR1 SGHVS and CDR2 FQNEAQ. CDR3 sequence: CASSLEQAYGYTF. The CDR3 region has the DNA TGTGCCAGCAGCTTAGAACAGGCCTATGGCTACACCTTC.

This clone was seen only a few times. The gene calls are TRBV2 and TRBJ2-1; D unclear. Germline V gives CDR1 SNHLY, CDR2 FYNNEI. Trimming took 3 bases from V and 6 from J, leaving 15 bases between them. The CDR3 covers 15 residues. The CDR3 DNA reads TGTGCCAGCAGTGATCTTACTGCTGGCCGCAATGAGCAGTTCTTC. It translates to CASSDLTAGRNEQFF.

Note on this clone: The junction shows a germline mismatch at one end, possibly a read error. J is TRBJ2-1 and V is TRBV7-7; D not certain. The CDR3 loop spans 13 amino acids. Germline V lookup: CDR1 SSHAT, CDR2 FNYEAQ (reference sequence). The CDR3 region has the DNA TGTGCTAGCAGCTTAGGCGAATACAATGAGCAGTTCTTC. Protein: CASSLGEYNEQFF.

This chain connects TRBV28 to TRBJ1-5; D unresolved. Trimming shortened V by 4 bases and J by 5 bases, and 9 bases separated the two germline ends. The V gene's germline CDR1 is MDHEN and CDR2 SYDVKM. The CDR3 loop spans 13 amino acids. CDR3 coding DNA: TGTGCCAGCAGTTCCCCCGGGGATCAGCCCCAGCATTTT. Its protein is CASSSPGDQPQHF.

The chain combines TRBV6-4 with TRBJ2-1, with 9 bases that match TRBD2. CDR3 size: 14 residues. Germline V gene data show CDR1 as MRHNA and CDR2 as SNTAGT. The V and J ends lost 5 bases and 6 bases, in that order; junction bases with no gene match: 5. CDR3 nucleotide sequence: TGTGCCAGCAGTAGCGGGAGGTGGGGCAATGAGCAGTTCTTC. Residues: CASSSGRWGNEQFF.

The CDR3 DNA reads as TGTGCCAGTACTAGCGCAGATACGCAGTATTTT. Translation: CASTSADTQYF. V usage is TRBV2 and J usage is TRBJ2-3, with 7 bases aligning to TRBD2. CDR3 length equals 11 residues. With V trimmed by 9 bases and J by 4 bases, 1 base remained unmatched. Germline CDR1 is SNHLY and CDR2 is FYNNEI.

The chain links TRBV11-2 to TRBJ2-1; 7 bases fit TRBD2. The J segment lost 5 bases and the V segment lost 8 bases, leaving 6 bases of the junction unmatched. Germline V gene data show CDR1 as SGHAT and CDR2 as FQNNGV. This CDR3 region has 13 residues. CDR3 region: CASSSGADNEQFF. For the CDR3, the DNA is TGTGCCAGCTCAAGCGGGGCGGACAATGAGCAGTTCTTC.

The chain carries TRBV29-1 and TRBJ2-5; 9 positions agree with TRBD2. J gave up 4 bases and V 6 bases, and 9 bases lay outside the gene matches. Per germline, CDR1 SQVTM and CDR2 ANQGSEA. The CDR3 totals 14 residues. The CDR3 nucleotides are TGCAGCGTACGACCGGGACTAGCAGGAGAGACCCAGTACTTC. Translating it yields CSVRPGLAGETQYF.

This clone was seen a handful of times. The gene calls are TRBV18 and TRBJ1-1; no firm D call. Germline V gene sequence: CDR1 KGHSH, CDR2 LQKENI. V was trimmed by 4 bases and J by 2 bases, leaving 5 bases between them. This CDR3 is built from 12 residues. The CDR3 sequence: CASSQGNTEAFF. The DNA of the CDR3 is TGTGCCAGCTCACAGGGAAACACTGAAGCTTTCTTT.

There are a few counts of this clone. The CDR3 sequence is CASSQAGIGTGELFF. CDR3 coding DNA: TGCGCCAGCAGCCAAGCCGGGATCGGCACCGGGGAGCTGTTTTTT. The rearrangement joins TRBV4-1 to TRBJ2-2, with D perhaps TRBD2 (5 bases). V was pared by 1 base and J by 4 bases, with 10 bases between. Germline V CDR1 and CDR2: MGHRA, YSYEKL. This CDR3 comprises 15 residues.

The rearrangement links TRBV28 to TRBJ1-5; TRBD1 aligns across 7 bases. This CDR3 spans 15 amino acids. The V gene's germline CDR1 is MDHEN and CDR2 SYDVKM. V lost 7 bases and J lost 4; bases outside the gene matches: 10. This CDR3 reads CASIVQGGSNQPQHF. CDR3 coding DNA: TGTGCCAGCATTGTCCAGGGGGGTTCAAATCAGCCCCAGCATTTT.

The genes are TRBV28 and TRBJ2-4; TRBD1 is a possible D gene (6 bases). CDR3 size: 14 residues. Between the trimmed V and J ends, which lost 5 bases and 3 bases, there was a span of 11 bases. The germline CDR1 and CDR2 sequences are MDHEN and SYDVKM. CDR3 loop: CASSGTLHKNIQYF. In DNA form, the CDR3 reads TGTGCCAGCAGTGGGACACTTCACAAAAACATTCAGTACTTC.

J is TRBJ1-4 and V is TRBV6-1; D is ambiguous. This CDR3 comprises 14 residues. The ends were cut back, 1 base at V and 8 bases at J, with 11 bases in the middle. Per germline, CDR1 MNHNS and CDR2 SASEGT. The CDR3 spells CASSEELTDEKLFF. The CDR3 DNA reads as TGTGCCAGCAGTGAAGAATTGACGGACGAAAAACTGTTTTTT.

This chain uses TRBV5-1 with TRBJ2-5, with D unclear. Trimming pared 3 bases from V and 3 bases from J, leaving 15 bases between. CDR1 is SGHRS, CDR2 YFSETQ, per germline. This CDR3 comprises 15 residues. The CDR3 DNA follows: TGCGCCAGCAGCTCGGACGGAGCACCCAAAGAGACCCAGTACTTC. Translation gives CASSSDGAPKETQYF.